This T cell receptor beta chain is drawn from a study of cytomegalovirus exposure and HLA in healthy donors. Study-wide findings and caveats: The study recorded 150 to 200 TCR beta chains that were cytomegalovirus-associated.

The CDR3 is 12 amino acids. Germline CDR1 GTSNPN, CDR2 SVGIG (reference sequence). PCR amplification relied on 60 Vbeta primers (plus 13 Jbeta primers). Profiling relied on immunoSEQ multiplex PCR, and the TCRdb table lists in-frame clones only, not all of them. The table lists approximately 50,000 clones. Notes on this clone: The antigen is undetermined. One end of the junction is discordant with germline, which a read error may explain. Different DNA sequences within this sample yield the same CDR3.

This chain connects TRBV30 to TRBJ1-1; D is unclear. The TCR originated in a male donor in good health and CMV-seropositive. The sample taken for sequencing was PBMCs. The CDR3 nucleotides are TGCGCCTGGAGTGTAGGAGGTATTGAAGCTTTCTTT. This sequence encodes CAWSVGGIEAFF.